A single sample gave rise to the 4 T cell receptor beta chains below, sequenced in a study of CD8 T cells in Susac syndrome. Random hexamers were used to reverse transcribe roughly 0.5 to 1 ug of RNA. TCRdb re-called the immunoSEQ multiplex PCR reads with MiXCR, one entry per CDR3 protein. The profile shows 200,000 or so distinct CDR3 sequences, 95% of them singletons. The specimen was CD8+ T cells from PBMCs. The receptors were sampled from a human donor with Susac syndrome.

The chain joins TRBV9 to TRBJ2-5, with 9 bases identical to TRBD2. This CDR3 is 16 amino acids long. CDR1 and CDR2 (germline): SGDLS, YYNGEE. V shed 0 bases and J 1 base; nucleotides not matched to a gene: 4. The CDR3 DNA is TGTGCCAGCAGCGTAGAAGGCGGGAGGGCCCAAGAGACCCAGTACTTC. This translates into CASSVEGGRAQETQYF.

This chain joins TRBV4-1 and TRBJ1-4; tentatively, D is TRBD1 (5 bases). This CDR3 has 15 residues. CDR1 and CDR2 (germline): MGHRA, YSYEKL. Deletions cut 1 base from V and 7 bases from J, with 13 bases between. CDR3 sequence: CASSQVGQGGEKLFF. The CDR3 region has the DNA TGCGCCAGCAGCCAAGTAGGCCAGGGCGGTGAAAAACTGTTTTTT.

This sequence joins TRBV12-3 or TRBV12-4 and TRBJ2-3, with TRBD2 matching 7 bases. This CDR3 comprises 15 residues. V was pared by 5 bases and J by 0 bases, with 5 bases of the junction left unmatched. The CDR3 DNA reads TGTGCCAGCAGTCTGGGACTATCCAGCACAGATACGCAGTATTTT. This sequence encodes CASSLGLSSTDTQYF.

The chain combines TRBV12-3 or TRBV12-4 with TRBJ2-1, with 11 bases matching TRBD2. The V segment lost 5 bases and the J segment 10 bases; nucleotides outside the gene matches: 7. CDR3 length: 14 amino acids. The CDR3 region has the DNA TGTGCCAGCAGTAATAGCGGGAGGGCCGTAGAGCAGTTCTTC. Residues: CASSNSGRAVEQFF.